What follows is one T cell receptor beta chain and its context. The data stem from a study of T cell responses to AZD1222 COVID-19 vaccine. Generated by immunoSEQ multiplex PCR, the TCRdb table keeps only in-frame clones and is missing some. The data hold fewer than 150,000 clones, with around nine tenths observed a single time. Second doses were pooled across both intervals (about 4 or about 12 weeks). This TCR derives from an adult who received the AZD1222 COVID-19 vaccine. The specimen comprised peripheral blood, sampled 28 days after the second AZD1222 dose.

The CDR3 nucleotides are TGTGCCAGCAGCCCCAGGACAGGGCCGAACAATGAGCAGTTCTTC. It is translated as CASSPRTGPNNEQFF. The chain couples TRBV2 to TRBJ2-1, with 8 nucleotides matching TRBD1. This CDR3 comprises 15 residues. V lost 6 bases and J lost 5; bases outside the gene matches: 9. The V gene's germline CDR1 is SNHLY and CDR2 FYNNEI.